These 20 T cell receptor beta chains originate from one sample sequenced in a study of T cell changes during pregnancy in multiple sclerosis. Only in-frame clones appear in the TCRdb table, and some are missing; sequencing was by immunoSEQ multiplex PCR. The sample consists of roughly 100,000 clones, more than 85% of them appearing once. The material was peripheral blood, obtained in the second trimester of pregnancy. These receptors were collected from a female donor with multiple sclerosis, enrolled in a pregnancy study.

The chain couples TRBV28 to TRBJ2-3; 7 bases align to TRBD2. This CDR3 is 16 amino acids long. Trimming at V came to 1 base and at J to 2 bases, leaving 6 bases not matched to a gene. CDR1 is MDHEN, CDR2 SYDVKM, per germline. CDR3 sequence reads: CASSLFGGGNTDTQYF. The CDR3 nucleotides read TGTGCCAGCAGTTTATTTGGGGGAGGGAACACAGATACGCAGTATTTT.

This chain joins TRBV10-2 and TRBJ2-7; D gene uncertain. The CDR3 sequence is 15 residues long. Germline loops: CDR1 WSHSY, CDR2 SAAADI. With 0 bases removed from V and 4 bases from J, the gap between germline ends came to 13 bases. The CDR3 DNA reads as TGCGCCAGCAGTGAGTCTTCCTCGGTTTTGTACGAGCAGTACTTC. Its translation: CASSESSSVLYEQYF.

The chain links TRBV6-4 to TRBJ2-3, with TRBD1 matching over 8 bases. Germline lookup yields CDR1 MRHNA and CDR2 SNTAGT. The J segment lost 3 bases and the V segment lost 2 bases, leaving 4 bases of the junction unmatched. CDR3 length: 15 amino acids. CDR3 nucleotide sequence: TGTGCCAGCAGTGACGGGGGACAGGAGACAGATACGCAGTATTTT. This codes for CASSDGGQETDTQYF.

J is TRBJ2-7 and V is TRBV11-1; 7 positions agree with TRBD1. The CDR3 totals 15 residues. V lost 1 base and J lost 3; bases outside the gene matches: 6. From germline, CDR1 is SGHAT and CDR2 FQDESV (reference sequence). The CDR3, as DNA: TGTGCCAGCAGCTTAGAGGGGGCAGCCGACTACGAGCAGTACTTC. It is translated as CASSLEGAADYEQYF.

V and J are TRBV7-9 and TRBJ1-2; no reliable D call. Germline lookup yields CDR1 SEHNR and CDR2 FQNEAQ (reference sequence). The CDR3 extends over 13 amino acids. V shed 5 bases and J shed 3 bases, with 10 bases lying between them. As DNA, the CDR3 is TGTGCCAGCAGCCCCGAGGGTTACTATGGCTACACCTTC. Translating it yields CASSPEGYYGYTF.

The V and J genes are TRBV7-9 and TRBJ2-7, with 9 nucleotides matching TRBD2. This CDR3 spans 15 amino acids. V shed 2 bases and J 6 bases; nucleotides not matched to a gene: 8. From germline, CDR1 is SEHNR and CDR2 FQNEAQ (reference sequence). The chain's CDR3 is CASSLKAGGPSEQYF. CDR3 nucleotide sequence: TGTGCCAGCAGCTTAAAGGCGGGAGGGCCTAGCGAGCAGTACTTC. The full variable domain, completed using reference TRBV7-9 and TRBJ2-7, is DTGVSQNPRHKITKRGQNVTFRCDPISEHNRLYWYRQTLGQGPEFLTYFQNEAQLEKSRLLSDRFSAERPKGSFSTLEIQRTEQGDSAMYLCASSLKAGGPSEQYFGPGTRLTVT.

A single count supports this clone. J is TRBJ2-2 and V is TRBV4-2, with 7 bases identical to TRBD2. Per germline, CDR1 LGHNA and CDR2 YNFKEQ. V dropped 0 bases and J dropped 6; count of bases not matched to a gene: 7. The CDR3 spans 16 residues. As DNA, the CDR3 is TGTGCCAGCAGCCAAGATACGGCGGGAGAGCCCGGGGAGCTGTTTTTT. Protein product: CASSQDTAGEPGELFF.

Worth noting for this clone: One end of the junction varies from germline; a read error may be responsible. The chain uses TRBV7-2 and TRBJ2-4, with 11 bases lining up with TRBD2. The length of the CDR3 is 20 residues. Germline-derived CDR1 and CDR2 are SGHTA and FQGNSA. The CDR3 nucleotides read TGTGCCAGCAGCCTAGCCGGACTAGCGGGCCAATGGGGAGCCAAAAACATTCAGTACTTC. Its protein product is CASSLAGLAGQWGAKNIQYF.

V and J are TRBV2 and TRBJ2-1; D might be TRBD2 (5 bases). V lost 0 bases, J lost 4 bases, and 16 bases lay in between. CDR1 and CDR2 from the germline V gene are SNHLY and FYNNEI. The CDR3 totals 17 residues. CDR3 DNA: TGTGCCAGCAGTGAAGCGCTTCGGGTAGCGAGTTACAATGAGCAGTTCTTC. This translates into CASSEALRVASYNEQFF.

This clone has a handful of counts. The sample has other DNA sequences that encode this CDR3 too. The chain recombines TRBV6-1 with TRBJ1-2; D might be TRBD1 (5 bases). V shed 0 bases and J shed 2 bases, with 10 bases lying between them. This CDR3 comprises 15 residues. Germline CDR1 and CDR2: MNHNS and SASEGT. The CDR3 sequence is CASSEATGPNYGYTF. CDR3 bases: TGTGCCAGCAGTGAAGCTACAGGCCCGAACTATGGCTACACCTTC.

V usage is TRBV2 and J usage is TRBJ1-2; D perhaps matches TRBD1 (6 bases). Trimming cost V 6 bases and J 8 bases, with 19 bases left between them. CDR1 SNHLY and CDR2 FYNNEI come from the germline V gene. CDR3 length: 14 amino acids. This CDR3 is CASSEKRGAGGYTF. CDR3 DNA: TGTGCCAGCAGCGAAAAGCGGGGGGCGGGGGGCTACACCTTC.

The chain couples TRBV5-4 to TRBJ1-1, with unresolved D. The V and J ends lost 4 bases and 0 bases respectively, with 16 bases between them. CDR1 is SGHNT, CDR2 YYREEE, per germline (reference sequence). This CDR3 spans 16 amino acids. CDR3 region: CASSPGGFYMNTEAFF. The CDR3, as DNA: TGTGCCAGCAGCCCCGGAGGGTTTTACATGAACACTGAAGCTTTCTTT.

This chain joins TRBV5-6 and TRBJ1-1; tentatively, D is TRBD1 (6 bases). Trimming removed 0 bases from V and 1 base from J, with 10 bases in between. CDR3 size: 15 residues. Germline V gives CDR1 SGHDT, CDR2 YYEEEE. Here the CDR3 DNA reads TGTGCCAGCAGCTTGGCGGGGGGACAGAACACTGAAGCTTTCTTT. This translates into CASSLAGGQNTEAFF.

This clone has just a few counts. V gene TRBV28 combines with J gene TRBJ2-2; 14 bases match TRBD2. Germline CDR1 and CDR2: MDHEN and SYDVKM. The trim removed 6 bases at V and 15 bases at J, leaving 9 bases unmatched. The CDR3 runs 14 residues. DNA for the CDR3: TGTGCCAGCAGCCCGGGACTAGCGGGAGTAGGGGTGTTTTTT. Translation gives CASSPGLAGVGVFF. Full variable domain (remainder filled in from reference TRBV28 and TRBJ2-2): DVKVTQSSRYLVKRTGEKVFLECVQDMDHENMFWYRQDPGLGLRLIYFSYDVKMKEKGDIPEGYSVSREKKERFSLILESASTNQTSMYLCASSPGLAGVGVFFGEGSRLTVL.

V usage is TRBV11-3 and J usage is TRBJ2-7; 8 nucleotides agree with TRBD1. CDR3 length equals 12 residues. The J segment lost 3 bases and the V segment lost 11 bases, leaving 6 bases of the junction unmatched. CDR1 is SGHNT and CDR2 is YENEEA in the germline V gene. CDR3 sequence (DNA): TGTGCCGACAGGGACAGGAACTACGAGCAGTACTTC. Protein product: CADRDRNYEQYF.

V gene TRBV23-1 combines with J gene TRBJ2-2, with D possibly matching TRBD2 (5 bases). TRBV23-1 is reported as an ORF; its role is uncertain. This CDR3 comprises 17 residues. V lost 3 bases to trimming and J lost 1 base, with 15 bases between them. CDR3 protein: CASSQAQRSGNTGELFF. The CDR3 coding sequence is TGCGCCAGCAGTCAGGCCCAGCGGAGCGGGAACACCGGGGAGCTGTTTTTT.

This chain joins TRBV7-9 and TRBJ2-1; tentatively, D is TRBD2 (5 bases). With 5 bases removed from V and 5 bases from J, the gap between germline ends came to 10 bases. CDR1 is SEHNR, CDR2 FQNEAQ, per germline (reference sequence). CDR3 size: 13 residues. CDR3 sequence: CASSPGIHNEQFF. The CDR3 DNA reads as TGTGCCAGCAGCCCCGGGATCCACAATGAGCAGTTCTTC.

This clone appeared once. V gene TRBV28 combines with J gene TRBJ2-7, with TRBD1 identical over 9 bases. CDR3 length equals 14 residues. Germline V gene sequence: CDR1 MDHEN, CDR2 SYDVKM. J was trimmed by 0 bases and V by 6 bases; bases with no gene match: 3. For the CDR3, the DNA is TGTGCCAGCAGGATGGACAGGGGCTCCTACGAGCAGTACTTC. This codes for CASRMDRGSYEQYF.

The chain combines TRBV7-9 with TRBJ2-7; 9 bases are a match to TRBD1. CDR3 size: 14 residues. Germline CDR1 and CDR2: SEHNR and FQNEAQ (reference sequence). J gave up 7 bases and V 1 base, and 5 bases lay outside the gene matches. The CDR3 here is CASSLVQGASEQYF. CDR3 DNA sequence: TGTGCCAGCAGCTTAGTACAGGGGGCGAGTGAGCAGTACTTC.

This clone was detected a few times. The chain has TRBV29-1 and TRBJ1-1, with D possibly TRBD1 on 6 matching bases. The germline V gene encodes CDR1 SQVTM and CDR2 ANQGSEA. V lost 6 bases, J lost 1 base, and 12 bases lay in between. The CDR3 spans 13 residues. DNA for the CDR3: TGCAGCGTACGGACAGCCCCGAACACTGAAGCTTTCTTT. It yields the protein CSVRTAPNTEAFF.